The 24 T cell receptor beta chains listed next were all sequenced from one sample in a study of T cell responses to AZD1222 COVID-19 vaccine. Libraries were prepared by immunoSEQ multiplex PCR; TCRdb keeps only in-frame clonotypes and omits some of them. The repertoire holds around 56,000 clones, with more than 80% as singletons. Sequencing was performed on peripheral blood, taken 28 days after the second AZD1222 dose. The receptors originated from an adult who received the AZD1222 COVID-19 vaccine.

The V call is TRBV2, the J call TRBJ1-2, with 10 bases that match TRBD1. The CDR3 covers 15 residues. V dropped 4 bases and J dropped 8; count of bases not matched to a gene: 10. The germline CDR1 and CDR2 sequences are SNHLY and FYNNEI. The DNA for the CDR3 is TGTGCCAGCAGTGTTGGACAGGGGGTTAGTAGCGGCTACACCTTC. This sequence encodes CASSVGQGVSSGYTF.

The rearrangement joins TRBV3-1 (or the pseudogene TRBV3-2) to TRBJ2-1; maybe TRBD1 (5 bases). The CDR3 has 16 amino acids. V dropped 0 bases and J dropped 8 bases, with 17 bases sitting between them. In germline, CDR1 is LGHDT, CDR2 YNNKEL (reference sequence). DNA of the CDR3: TGTGCCAGCAGCCAAGATCGAAAAGGGGCGAGCGATGAGCAGTTCTTC. Its translation is CASSQDRKGASDEQFF.

The chain is built from TRBV7-2 and TRBJ2-1; 13 bases line up with TRBD2. The V segment lost 5 bases and the J segment 7 bases; nucleotides outside the gene matches: 5. Germline CDR1 SGHTA, CDR2 FQGNSA. CDR3 size: 15 residues. CDR3 region: CASSRTSGRENEQFF. As DNA, the CDR3 is TGTGCCAGCAGCCGTACTAGCGGGAGGGAAAATGAGCAGTTCTTC.

This chain joins TRBV5-5 and TRBJ2-7; either TRBD1 or TRBD2 may fit D (6 bases each). Germline CDR1 reads SGHKS; CDR2 reads YYEKEE (reference sequence). CDR3 length equals 15 residues. Trimming removed 1 base from V and 3 bases from J, with 14 bases in between. The CDR3 DNA reads TGTGCCAGCAGCTTGTCCGGGGGCCCTTTCTACGAGCAGTACTTC. It is translated as CASSLSGGPFYEQYF. The entire variable domain, with the rest obtained from reference TRBV5-5 and TRBJ2-7, is as follows: DAGVTQSPTHLIKTRGQQVTLRCSPISGHKSVSWYQQVLGQGPQFIFQYYEKEERGRGNFPDRFSARQFPNYSSELNVNALLLGDSALYLCASSLSGGPFYEQYFGPGTRLTVT.

This rearrangement joins TRBV27 to TRBJ2-7, with D perhaps matching TRBD1 (5 bases). This CDR3 region has 14 residues. Trimming took off 3 bases at V and 2 bases at J, with 11 bases between the two ends. Germline-derived CDR1 and CDR2 are MNHEY and SMNVEV (reference sequence). CDR3 in DNA: TGTGCCAGCAGTTTTAGGAGACAGACCTACGAGCAGTACTTC. Its translation: CASSFRRQTYEQYF.

J is TRBJ1-6 and V is TRBV12-3 or TRBV12-4; D not resolved. This CDR3 is 12 amino acids long. Trimming left V 3 bases short and J 7 bases short, with 4 bases between. CDR3 DNA: TGTGCCAGCAGTTTGGGGAATTCACCCCTCCACTTT. Translating it yields CASSLGNSPLHF.

The rearrangement joins TRBV19 to TRBJ1-1; weak D call: TRBD1 (5 bases). Deletions cut 7 bases from V and 4 bases from J, with 16 bases between. CDR1 is LNHDA and CDR2 is SQIVND in the germline V gene (reference sequence). The CDR3 is made up of 14 amino acids. CDR3 protein: CASTPGGLGTEAFF. The DNA for the CDR3 is TGTGCCAGTACCCCCGGGGGTCTGGGCACTGAAGCTTTCTTT. Filled out from reference TRBV19 and TRBJ1-1, the complete variable domain reads DGGITQSPKYLFRKEGQNVTLSCEQNLNHDAMYWYRQDPGQGLRLIYYSQIVNDFQKGDIAEGYSVSREKKESFPLTVTSAQKNPTAFYLCASTPGGLGTEAFFGQGTRLTVV.

This clone was counted a single time. The V call is TRBV7-5, the J call TRBJ2-7; TRBD2 is taken as the D call from the table, unchecked against the DNA. TRBV7-5 is termed a pseudogene. The CDR3 has 16 residues. CDR3 protein: CVRSLDREGGHYEQYF. Written as DNA, the CDR3 is TGTGTCAGAAGCTTAGACCGGGAGGGGGGACACTACGAGCAGTACTTC.

The rearrangement joins TRBV3-1 (or the pseudogene TRBV3-2) to TRBJ2-2; the match to TRBD1 covers 7 bases. Germline V gene sequence: CDR1 LGHDT, CDR2 YNNKEL (reference sequence). The CDR3 consists of 16 residues. V trimming: 0 bases; J trimming: 2 bases; junction bases outside the gene matches: 3. CDR3 coding DNA: TGTGCCAGCAGCCAAGATGACAGGGCCAACACCGGGGAGCTGTTTTTT. As protein: CASSQDDRANTGELFF.

This clone came up once. The CDR3 DNA reads TGTGCCAGCAGTGGTATGGGACTAATGGGCCCCGGGGAGCTGTTTTTT. It yields the protein CASSGMGLMGPGELFF. V and J are TRBV2 and TRBJ2-2; 7 bases are shared with TRBD2. The germline V gene encodes CDR1 SNHLY and CDR2 FYNNEI. CDR3 length equals 16 residues. After removal of 4 bases from V and 6 bases from J, the junction contained 11 bases not matched to a gene.

This clone was observed a single time. This sequence joins TRBV18 and TRBJ1-2; 12 bases fit TRBD1. With V trimmed by 3 bases and J by 7 bases, 9 bases remained unmatched. The germline V gene has CDR1 KGHSH and CDR2 LQKENI. The CDR3 consists of 16 residues. The CDR3 DNA reads TGTGCCAGCTCACCCCTCCGGGACAGGGGGCTGAGTGGCTACACCTTC. Translating gives CASSPLRDRGLSGYTF.

The rearrangement joins TRBV6-2 or TRBV6-3 to TRBJ1-5; D unresolved. Germline V gene lookup returns CDR1 MNHEY and CDR2 SVGEGT. V lost 2 bases to trimming and J lost 7 bases, with 3 bases between them. This CDR3 contains 11 residues. In nucleotides, the CDR3 is TGTGCCAGCAGTTACCCCCAGCCCCAGCATTTT. Translating it yields CASSYPQPQHF.

This chain links TRBV4-1 with TRBJ1-1, with 7 bases lining up with TRBD1. Germline CDR1 and CDR2: MGHRA and YSYEKL. The CDR3 consists of 16 residues. The V segment lost 4 bases and the J segment 0 bases; nucleotides outside the gene matches: 8. The CDR3 nucleotides are TGCGCCAGCAGCCGGGACAGCTCCTATTTGAACACTGAAGCTTTCTTT. It translates to CASSRDSSYLNTEAFF.

This clone has just one count. The V and J genes are TRBV30 and TRBJ2-7; 10 bases fit TRBD1. The CDR3 extends over 14 amino acids. With V trimmed by 4 bases and J by 4 bases, 7 bases remained unmatched. The V gene's germline CDR1 is GTSNPN and CDR2 SVGIG (reference sequence). The CDR3 coding sequence is TGTGCCTGGATGAGGACAGGGGGTTGGTACGAGCAGTACTTC. Protein: CAWMRTGGWYEQYF.

This chain uses TRBV2 with TRBJ1-3; D might be TRBD1 (6 bases). Trimming cost V 6 bases and J 0 bases, with 12 bases left between them. CDR1 and CDR2 from the germline V gene are SNHLY and FYNNEI. This CDR3 contains 15 residues. The CDR3 DNA is TGTGCCAGCAGAGCACAGGGAAGCTCTGGAAACACCATATATTTT. It is translated as CASRAQGSSGNTIYF.

The V and J genes are TRBV10-3 and TRBJ2-7, with 12 bases fitting TRBD1. J lost 5 bases, V lost 6 bases, and 8 bases had no gene match. The CDR3 totals 15 residues. The germline V gene encodes CDR1 ENHRY and CDR2 SYGVKD. Here the CDR3 DNA reads TGTGCCATCAGACCGGGACAGGGGGCGGGCAACGAGCAGTACTTC. Protein: CAIRPGQGAGNEQYF.

CDR3: CASSIQGAILTYEQYF. CDR3 DNA sequence: TGTGCCAGCAGCATACAGGGGGCCATCTTAACCTACGAGCAGTACTTC. V is TRBV5-6 and J is TRBJ2-7; TRBD1 matches 9 bases. V was clipped by 4 bases and J by 2 bases; unmatched bases: 10. The germline V gene encodes CDR1 SGHDT and CDR2 YYEEEE. The CDR3 sequence is 16 residues long.

The chain carries TRBV4-2 and TRBJ2-7; D unresolved. The germline V gene encodes CDR1 LGHNA and CDR2 YNFKEQ. There are 14 residues in the CDR3. V was trimmed by 0 bases and J by 0 bases, leaving 6 bases between them. CDR3 protein: CASSQEFSSYEQYF. The CDR3 nucleotides are TGTGCCAGCAGCCAAGAATTTAGCTCCTACGAGCAGTACTTC.

The CDR3 protein is CASSLGTQAYEQYF. CDR3 bases: TGTGCCAGCAGCTTGGGGACTCAAGCCTACGAGCAGTACTTC. This chain links TRBV11-2 with TRBJ2-7, with D maybe TRBD2 (6 bases). Trimming stripped 3 bases from V and 2 bases from J, with 11 bases between. Germline lookup yields CDR1 SGHAT and CDR2 FQNNGV. This CDR3 is 14 amino acids long.

CDR3 in DNA: TGTGCCAGTATGGGTAGCGGGGGGCCTTACGAGCAGTACTTC. Translating gives CASMGSGGPYEQYF. The V call is TRBV19, the J call TRBJ2-7; 10 bases line up with TRBD2. The germline V gene has CDR1 LNHDA and CDR2 SQIVND (reference sequence). The CDR3 has 14 amino acids. Trimming cost V 7 bases and J 4 bases; bases outside gene matches: 7.

V gene TRBV30 combines with J gene TRBJ1-2; D is unclear. From germline, CDR1 is GTSNPN and CDR2 SVGIG (reference sequence). The CDR3 is 14 amino acids. V shed 0 bases and J shed 8 bases, with 16 bases lying between them. Here the CDR3 DNA reads TGTGCCTGGAGTGTCCAGACGGGTGGCGCGGGCTACACCTTC. Its protein is CAWSVQTGGAGYTF.

This chain uses TRBV15 with TRBJ2-1, with D maybe TRBD2 (6 bases). Germline CDR1 LNHNV, CDR2 YYDKDF (reference sequence). The V and J ends lost 0 bases and 6 bases respectively, with 9 bases between them. The CDR3 is 14 amino acids. The CDR3, as DNA: TGTGCCACCAGCAGAGATCTAGCGAGCAATGAGCAGTTCTTC. Protein: CATSRDLASNEQFF.

V usage is TRBV3-1 (or the pseudogene TRBV3-2) and J usage is TRBJ1-6; TRBD1 matches 10 bases. Germline values: CDR1 LGHDT, CDR2 YNNKEL (reference sequence). The CDR3 runs to 15 residues. V shed 3 bases and J 8 bases; nucleotides not matched to a gene: 4. For the CDR3, the DNA is TGTGCCAGCAGCCAGGGACAGGGGAGGCATTCACCCCTCCACTTT. It codes for CASSQGQGRHSPLHF.

This clone has just one count. V is TRBV13 and J is TRBJ2-7; D not resolved. The CDR3 length is 12 residues. The ends were cut back, 4 bases at V and 2 bases at J, with 6 bases in the middle. Germline lookup yields CDR1 PRHDT and CDR2 FYEKMQ (reference sequence). CDR3 DNA: TGTGCCAGCAGCTCGCTGACCTACGAGCAGTACTTC. Protein: CASSSLTYEQYF.